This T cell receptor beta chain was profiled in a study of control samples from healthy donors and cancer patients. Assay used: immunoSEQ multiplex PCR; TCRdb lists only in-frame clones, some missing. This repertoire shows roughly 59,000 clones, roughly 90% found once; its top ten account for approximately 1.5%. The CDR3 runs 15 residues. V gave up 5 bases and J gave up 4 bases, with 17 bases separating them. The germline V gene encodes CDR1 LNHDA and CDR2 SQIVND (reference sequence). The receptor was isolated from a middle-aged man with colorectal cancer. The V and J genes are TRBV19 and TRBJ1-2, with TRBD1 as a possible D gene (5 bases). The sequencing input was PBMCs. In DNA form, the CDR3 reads TGTGCCAGTAGTCTTGGGGCGGCGAGCAGCTATGGCTACACCTTC. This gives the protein CASSLGAASSYGYTF. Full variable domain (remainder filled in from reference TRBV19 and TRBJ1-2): DGGITQSPKYLFRKEGQNVTLSCEQNLNHDAMYWYRQDPGQGLRLIYYSQIVNDFQKGDIAEGYSVSREKKESFPLTVTSAQKNPTAFYLCASSLGAASSYGYTFGSGTRLTVV.